The clone carrying this T cell receptor beta chain has only a few counts. Its matching antigen is unknown. The CDR3 sequence is 14 residues long. The V end was cut by 2 bases, the J end by 0 bases, with 7 bases between. Presence of unique molecular identifiers characterized the TCR beta cDNA libraries. The source material, roughly 0.9 to 11 million T cells, gave rise to 400,000 to 600,000 cDNA molecules. MiXCR, run by TCRdb on the PCR reads, gives a single entry per CDR3 protein. The repertoire holds approximately 350,000 distinct CDR3 sequences, 30% to 45% seen once, with roughly 12% in the top ten. This record belongs to a study of post-analysis software for immune sequencing data. Study-level results: Among five TRBV segments more frequent in patients than controls were TRBV5-6, TRBV5-1 and TRBV20-1. A significant reduction in normalized Chao1 diversity was observed in multiple sclerosis patients versus controls.

The clonotype originates from a girl aged 10 to 17 with multiple sclerosis. The sample taken for sequencing was blood. This chain connects TRBV12-3 or TRBV12-4 to TRBJ2-5; D remains ambiguous. The CDR3 DNA sequence: TGTGCCAGCAGTTTAATACCACACCAAGAGACCCAGTACTTC. Encoded protein: CASSLIPHQETQYF.